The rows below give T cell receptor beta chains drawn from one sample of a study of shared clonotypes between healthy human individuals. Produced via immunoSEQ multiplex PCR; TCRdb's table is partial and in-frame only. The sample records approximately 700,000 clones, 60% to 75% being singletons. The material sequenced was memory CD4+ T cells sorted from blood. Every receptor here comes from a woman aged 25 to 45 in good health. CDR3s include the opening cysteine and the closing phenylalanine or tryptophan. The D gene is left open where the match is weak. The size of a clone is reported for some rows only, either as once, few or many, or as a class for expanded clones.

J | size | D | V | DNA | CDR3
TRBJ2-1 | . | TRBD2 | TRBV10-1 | TGCGCCAGCAGTGGCGGGAGGGCAAGCGGTGAGCAGTTCTTC | CASSGGRASGEQFF
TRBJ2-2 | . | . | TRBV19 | TGTGCCAGTAGTATAGGAGGGGGGACAGAGCTGTTTTTT | CASSIGGGTELFF
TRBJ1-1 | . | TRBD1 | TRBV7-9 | TGTGCCAGCAGCCTGACAGGGGGCGGCACTGAAGCTTTCTTT | CASSLTGGGTEAFF
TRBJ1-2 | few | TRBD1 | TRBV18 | TGTGCCAGCTCACTGGCGGGACAGGGGAACTATGGCTACACCTTC | CASSLAGQGNYGYTF
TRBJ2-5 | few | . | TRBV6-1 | TGTGCCAGCAGACAAGAGACCCAGTACTTC | CASRQETQYF
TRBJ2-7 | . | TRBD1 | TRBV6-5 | TGTGCCAGCAGTTTGACAGGGGGCTTCTACGAGCAGTACTTC | CASSLTGGFYEQYF
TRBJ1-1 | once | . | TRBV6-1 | TGTGCCAGCATCCTACAGGGCGACACTGAAGCTTTCTTT | CASILQGDTEAFF
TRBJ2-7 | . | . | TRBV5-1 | TGCGCCAGCAGCGTCGGGTCTTACTACGAGCAGTACTTC | CASSVGSYYEQYF
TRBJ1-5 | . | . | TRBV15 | TGTGCCACCAGGAAGCAGGACGGGAATCAGCCCCAGCATTTT | CATRKQDGNQPQHF
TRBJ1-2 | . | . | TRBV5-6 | TGTGCCAGCAGCCTGTGGGGGAACTATGGCTACACCTTC | CASSLWGNYGYTF
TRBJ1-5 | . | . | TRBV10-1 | TGCGCCAGCAACGGGACAACTCCTCCGAGGAGCAATCAGCCCCAGCATTTT | CASNGTTPPRSNQPQHF
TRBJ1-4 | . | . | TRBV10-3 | TGTGCCATCAGTGACGCGGGGGCAACTAATGAAAAACTGTTTTTT | CAISDAGATNEKLFF
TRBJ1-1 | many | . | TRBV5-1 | TGCGCCAGCAGGTCTCAGGGCCCGAACACTGAAGCTTTCTTT | CASRSQGPNTEAFF
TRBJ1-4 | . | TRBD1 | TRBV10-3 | TGTGCCATCAAGGGACAGGGGAATGAAAAACTGTTTTTT | CAIKGQGNEKLFF
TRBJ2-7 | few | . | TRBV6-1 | TGTGCCAGCAGTGAAGAACGGTACGAGCAGTACTTC | CASSEERYEQYF
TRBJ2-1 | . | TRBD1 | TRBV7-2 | TGTGCCAGCAGCTTAGTCTCAGGGGGTTCGTGGGATGAGCAGTTCTTC | CASSLVSGGSWDEQFF